The clone carrying this T cell receptor beta chain was picked up many times. These data are taken from a study of CD8 T cells in ankylosing spondylitis. TCRdb passed the 5' RACE reads through MiXCR, listing each CDR3 protein once. The sample has some 200,000 distinct CDR3 sequences, 15% to 20% seen once. V gave up 7 bases and J gave up 2 bases; unmatched junction bases: 4. The germline V gene encodes CDR1 MNHEY and CDR2 SMNVEV (reference sequence). The length of the CDR3 is 15 residues. The TCR comes from a male donor between 5 and 35 years old with ankylosing spondylitis or in good health (not recorded which). The sample was blood, either unsorted or a sorted T cell fraction (not recorded which). The rearrangement uses TRBV27 and TRBJ2-1, with 11 bases aligning to TRBD2. The CDR3 spells CASTSGLAAYNEQFF. For the CDR3, the DNA is TGTGCCAGCACCTCGGGACTAGCGGCCTACAATGAGCAGTTCTTC.